This T cell receptor delta chain was observed in a study of gammadelta T cells in human blood. Study results and limitations: Microbial exposure appeared to drive polyclonal γδ T cell expansion after birth.

By frequency in the sample, this clone is large. Its antigen is not known. CDR1 is TSWWSYY and CDR2 is QGS in the germline V gene. Trimming shortened V by 0 bases and J by 0 bases, and 11 bases separated the two germline ends. The CDR3 runs to 16 residues. TCRdb re-called clones from the RT-PCR reads via CATT. This sample carries about 830 delta-chain clones, around 15% of them seen once, and the ten largest clones take 9.5% to 14%. The sequence was collected from a human fetus. This rearrangement joins TRDV1 to TRDJ1; unclear D gene. Sequencing was done on a sample of non-Vgamma9Vdelta2 gamma-delta T cells from fetal blood. Here the CDR3 DNA reads TGTGCTCTTGGGGAACTAGACGGATCCTACACCGATAAACTCATCTTT. Protein product: CALGELDGSYTDKLIF.